The source of this TCR beta chain is a study of CD8 T cells in ankylosing spondylitis. Study-level points and caveats: As for the disease-linked clones, they showed a CD8+ phenotype and occurred at relatively low frequencies in peripheral blood. Seemingly distinctive of ankylosing spondylitis blood was a TCR beta motif formed by eight highly homologous variants. Reported data indicate significant enrichment of disease-linked clones within matched ankylosing spondylitis synovial fluid.

Construction of TCR beta libraries was performed using quantitative 5'-RACE with molecular barcodes. TCRdb independently ran MiXCR on the 5' RACE reads; one entry per CDR3 protein. The sample has around 150,000 distinct CDR3 sequences, around 18% seen once. This clonotype was observed many times. The antigen is not known. The origin of this receptor is a male donor with ankylosing spondylitis or in good health (not recorded which). The sequencing input was blood, either unsorted or a sorted T cell fraction (not recorded which).

In nucleotides, the CDR3 is TGCAGTGCTAGAGACTCCGACAGGGGTGCCGATACGCAGTATTTT. It codes for CSARDSDRGADTQYF. The chain has TRBV20-1 and TRBJ2-3; TRBD1 matches at 8 bases. Germline CDR1 DFQATT, CDR2 SNEGSKA (reference sequence). The CDR3 has 15 residues. J lost 6 bases, V lost 0 bases, and 8 bases had no gene match.